These T cell receptor beta chains were read from a single sample in a study of blood T cell repertoires in COVID-19. Repertoires were generated with immunoSEQ multiplex PCR, while TCRdb's copy carries only in-frame clones and drops some. The repertoire consists of 110,000 to 150,000 clones, with 75% to 85% occurring once and the leading ten covering roughly a tenth. Sample: peripheral blood. These receptors were taken from a man in his sixties with active or convalescent COVID-19. The CDR3 runs from the conserved cysteine through the conserved F or W. The D gene is left open where the match is weak. Part of the rows lack a size; the others show once, few, many or a class for expanded clones.

TRBJ1-2	TRBV12-3/TRBV12-4	TRBD1	-	TGTGCCAGCGGGGGGCAGGGGGCTGGCTACACCTTC	CASGGQGAGYTF
TRBJ1-6	TRBV5-4	TRBD1	-	TGTGCCAGCAGCTTGGAAGGGACAGGGGGATCACCCCTCCACTTT	CASSLEGTGGSPLHF
TRBJ1-5	TRBV5-5	-	-	TGTGCCAGCAGCTTGGGAGGGAGCAATCAGCCCCAGCATTTT	CASSLGGSNQPQHF
TRBJ1-2	TRBV7-2	-	-	TGTGCCAGCAGCTCATATTCTTTGGGCCTACTTGGCTATGGCTACACCTTC	CASSSYSLGLLGYGYTF
TRBJ1-5	TRBV11-2	TRBD1	-	TGTGCCAGCAGCGCCCTCCGGGACGACAGGGCTCAGCCCCAGCATTTT	CASSALRDDRAQPQHF
TRBJ1-5	TRBV19	-	-	TGTGCCAGTAGTAGGTTACTCGGGGGTCAGCCCCAGCATTTT	CASSRLLGGQPQHF
TRBJ1-1	TRBV20-1	-	-	TGCAGTGCTAGAGATCTCACTGAAGCTTTCTTT	CSARDLTEAFF
TRBJ2-4	TRBV5-4	TRBD2	few	TGTGCCAGCAGCCTGGGACTAGCGGGACCCTTAGCCAAAAACATTCAGTACTTC	CASSLGLAGPLAKNIQYF
TRBJ1-2	TRBV16	-	-	TGTGCCAGCAGCCATAACAGGGTTCGGGGCTATGGCTACACCTTC	CASSHNRVRGYGYTF
TRBJ1-2	TRBV7-2	TRBD1	once	TGTGCCAGCAGCTTAACCCTGACAGGGACGTTCGGCGGCTACACCTTC	CASSLTLTGTFGGYTF
TRBJ2-2	TRBV30	-	-	TGTGCCTGCCCATCGGGCAGGGTAAACACCGGGGAGCTGTTTTTT	CACPSGRVNTGELFF